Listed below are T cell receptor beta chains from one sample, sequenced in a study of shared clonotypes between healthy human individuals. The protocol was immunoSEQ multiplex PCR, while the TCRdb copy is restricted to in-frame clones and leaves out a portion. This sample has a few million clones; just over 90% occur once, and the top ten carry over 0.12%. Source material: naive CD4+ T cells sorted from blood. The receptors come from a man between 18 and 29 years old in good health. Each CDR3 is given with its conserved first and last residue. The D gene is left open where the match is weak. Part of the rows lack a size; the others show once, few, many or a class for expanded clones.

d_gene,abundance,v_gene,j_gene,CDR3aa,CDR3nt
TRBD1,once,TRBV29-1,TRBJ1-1,CSVRTGDNPEAFF,TGCAGCGTCCGAACAGGGGACAACCCAGAAGCTTTCTTT
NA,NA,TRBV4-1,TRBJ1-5,CASSQAANQPQHF,TGCGCCAGCAGCCAAGCAGCAAATCAGCCCCAGCATTTT
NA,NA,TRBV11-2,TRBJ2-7,CASSYPRDTSYEQYF,TGTGCCAGCAGTTACCCCCGGGACACCTCCTACGAGCAGTACTTC
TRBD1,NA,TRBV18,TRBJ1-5,CASSPGQGGQPQHF,TGTGCCAGCTCACCTGGACAGGGGGGTCAGCCCCAGCATTTT
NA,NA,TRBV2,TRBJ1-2,CASSEGQPRYTF,TGTGCCAGCAGTGAAGGGCAGCCGCGCTACACCTTC
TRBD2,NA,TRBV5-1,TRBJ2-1,CASSAGLAGVDEQFF,TGCGCCAGCAGCGCGGGACTAGCGGGAGTGGATGAGCAGTTCTTC
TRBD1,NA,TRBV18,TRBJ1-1,CASSGQGAIGTEAFF,TGTGCCAGCTCAGGGCAGGGGGCTATCGGCACTGAAGCTTTCTTT
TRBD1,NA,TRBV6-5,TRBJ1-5,CASRPGQPNQPQHF,TGTGCCAGCAGGCCGGGACAGCCGAATCAGCCCCAGCATTTT
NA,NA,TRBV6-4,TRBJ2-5,CASNPRYQETQYF,TGTGCCAGCAACCCAAGGTACCAAGAGACCCAGTACTTC
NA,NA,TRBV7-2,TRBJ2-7,CASSLRAGALLYEQYF,TGTGCCAGCAGCTTAAGGGCAGGGGCTCTACTCTACGAGCAGTACTTC
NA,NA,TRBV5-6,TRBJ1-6,CASSFIFSGALHF,TGTGCCAGCAGCTTTATTTTTTCAGGGGCCCTCCACTTT